This record concerns one T cell receptor beta chain sequence. Its antigen is still unknown. The table came from immunoSEQ multiplex PCR; TCRdb's copy has only in-frame clones and leaves some out. The table has roughly 13,000 clones, over 80% seen once. Trimming cost V 0 bases and J 8 bases, with 14 bases left between them. The CDR3 is 15 residues long. Germline loops: CDR1 PRHDT, CDR2 FYEKMQ (reference sequence). This sample is part of a study of somatic mutations in cytotoxic T cells in rheumatoid arthritis. Study-level information: Blood (approximately 28 ml EDTA) from each patient was taken right after diagnosis, before any treatment. General study points: Some patients, about an eighth of the roughly 65, had a largest CD8+ clone that exceeded 20% of CD8+ cells.

Positively selected by magnetic beads, CD4+ and CD8+ cells were purity-checked by flow cytometry. The clonotype originates from an adult with rheumatoid arthritis. Sequencing used CD8+ T cells sorted from blood. The chain joins TRBV13 to TRBJ2-1; the D is unclear. DNA for the CDR3: TGTGCCAGCAGCTTAGGGCTAAATAACCCCCATGAGCAGTTCTTC. Translated: CASSLGLNNPHEQFF.